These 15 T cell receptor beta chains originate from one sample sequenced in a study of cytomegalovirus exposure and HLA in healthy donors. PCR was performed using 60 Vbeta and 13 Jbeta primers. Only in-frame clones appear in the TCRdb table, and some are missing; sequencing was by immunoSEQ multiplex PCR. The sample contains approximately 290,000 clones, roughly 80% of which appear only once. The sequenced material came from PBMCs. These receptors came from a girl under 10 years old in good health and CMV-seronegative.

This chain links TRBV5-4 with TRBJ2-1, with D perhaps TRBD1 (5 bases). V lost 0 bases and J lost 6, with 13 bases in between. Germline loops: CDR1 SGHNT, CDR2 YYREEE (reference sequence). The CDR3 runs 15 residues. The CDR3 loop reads CASSLDPGRLNEQFF. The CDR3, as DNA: TGTGCCAGCAGCTTGGATCCAGGGCGGCTCAATGAGCAGTTCTTC.

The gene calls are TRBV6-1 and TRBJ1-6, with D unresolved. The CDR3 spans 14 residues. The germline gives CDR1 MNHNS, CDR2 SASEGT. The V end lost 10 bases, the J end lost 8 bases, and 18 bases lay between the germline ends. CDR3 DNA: TGTGCCACCTTCCTCGGGGTCCTGGATTCACCCCTCCACTTT. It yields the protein CATFLGVLDSPLHF.

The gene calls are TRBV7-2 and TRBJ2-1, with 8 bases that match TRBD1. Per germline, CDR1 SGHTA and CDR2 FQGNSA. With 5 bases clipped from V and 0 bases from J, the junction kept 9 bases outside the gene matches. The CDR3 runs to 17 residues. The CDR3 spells CASSPLRQGSSYNEQFF. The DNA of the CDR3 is TGTGCCAGCAGCCCTCTCCGACAGGGGAGCTCCTACAATGAGCAGTTCTTC.

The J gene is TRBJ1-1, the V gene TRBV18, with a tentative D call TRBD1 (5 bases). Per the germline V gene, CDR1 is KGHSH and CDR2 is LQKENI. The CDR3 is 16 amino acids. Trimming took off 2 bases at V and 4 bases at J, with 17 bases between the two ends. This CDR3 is CASSPRFSGQGTEAFF. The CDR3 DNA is TGTGCCAGCTCACCAAGGTTTTCGGGTCAGGGCACTGAAGCTTTCTTT.

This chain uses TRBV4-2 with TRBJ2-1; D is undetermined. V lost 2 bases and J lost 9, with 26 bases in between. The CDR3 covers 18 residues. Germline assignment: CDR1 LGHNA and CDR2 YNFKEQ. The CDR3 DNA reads TGTGCCAGCAGCCAAAGCTCTTTGTGTTTAATCGTGTCATGTGAGCAGTTCTTC. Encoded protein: CASSQSSLCLIVSCEQFF.

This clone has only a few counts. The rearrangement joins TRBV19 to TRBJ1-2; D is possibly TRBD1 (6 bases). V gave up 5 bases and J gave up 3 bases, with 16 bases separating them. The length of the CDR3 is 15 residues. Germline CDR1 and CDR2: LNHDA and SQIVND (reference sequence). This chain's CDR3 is CASSPETGPYYGYTF. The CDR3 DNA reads TGTGCCAGTAGTCCCGAGACAGGACCCTACTATGGCTACACCTTC.

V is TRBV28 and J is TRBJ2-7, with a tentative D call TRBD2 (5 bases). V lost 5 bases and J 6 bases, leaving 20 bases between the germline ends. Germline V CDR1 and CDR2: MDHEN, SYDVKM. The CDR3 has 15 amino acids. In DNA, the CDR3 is TGTGCCAGCAGTGCACTAGACCCGGGGATGGGCGAGCAGTACTTC. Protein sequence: CASSALDPGMGEQYF.

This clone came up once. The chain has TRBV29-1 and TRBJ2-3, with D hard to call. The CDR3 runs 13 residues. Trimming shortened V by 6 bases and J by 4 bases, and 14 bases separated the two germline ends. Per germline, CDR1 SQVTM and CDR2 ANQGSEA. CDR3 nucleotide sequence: TGCAGCGTGGCCGAAGTAGCCCCAGATACGCAGTATTTT. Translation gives CSVAEVAPDTQYF.

CDR3 loop: CASSDTGGKETQYF. The CDR3 DNA is TGCGCCAGCAGCGACACAGGGGGTAAAGAGACCCAGTACTTC. The V call is TRBV5-1, the J call TRBJ2-5; TRBD1 matches at 8 bases. In germline, CDR1 is SGHRS, CDR2 YFSETQ. There are 14 residues in the CDR3. V was clipped by 4 bases and J by 3 bases; unmatched bases: 5.

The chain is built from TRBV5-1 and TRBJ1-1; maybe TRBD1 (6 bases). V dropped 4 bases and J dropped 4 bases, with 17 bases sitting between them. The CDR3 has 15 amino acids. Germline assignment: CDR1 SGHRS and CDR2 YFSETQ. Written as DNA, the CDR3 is TGCGCCAGCAGCAGTGCAGGGGTCGTCGGCACTGAAGCTTTCTTT. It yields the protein CASSSAGVVGTEAFF.

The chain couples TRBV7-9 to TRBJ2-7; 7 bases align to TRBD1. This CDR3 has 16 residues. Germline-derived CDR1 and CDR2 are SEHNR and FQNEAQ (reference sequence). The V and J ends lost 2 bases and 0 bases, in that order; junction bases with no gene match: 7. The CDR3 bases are TGTGCCAGCAGCTTATCCTCAGGGGGAAGCTCCTACGAGCAGTACTTC. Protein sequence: CASSLSSGGSSYEQYF.

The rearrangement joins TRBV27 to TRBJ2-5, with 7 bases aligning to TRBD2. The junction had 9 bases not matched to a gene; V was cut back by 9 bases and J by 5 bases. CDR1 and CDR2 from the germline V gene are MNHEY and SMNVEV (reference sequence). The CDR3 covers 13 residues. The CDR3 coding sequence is TGTGCCAGTACCCGACTAGCAGGGGAGACCCAGTACTTC. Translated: CASTRLAGETQYF.

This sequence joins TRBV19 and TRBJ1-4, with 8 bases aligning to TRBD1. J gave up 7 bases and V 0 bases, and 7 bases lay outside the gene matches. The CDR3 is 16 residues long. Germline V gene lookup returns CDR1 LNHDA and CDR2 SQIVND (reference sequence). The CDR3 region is CASSIDPGTGSEKLFF. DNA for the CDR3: TGTGCCAGTAGTATAGACCCTGGGACAGGCAGTGAAAAACTGTTTTTT.

This CDR3 reads CASSPSGLEDNEQFF. CDR3 DNA sequence: TGTGCCAGCTCACCCTCGGGACTAGAAGACAATGAGCAGTTCTTC. The chain joins TRBV18 to TRBJ2-1; 8 nucleotides align to TRBD2. Trimming took 3 bases from V and 5 from J; bases not matched to a gene: 6. CDR1 is KGHSH, CDR2 LQKENI, per germline. The CDR3 sequence is 15 residues long.

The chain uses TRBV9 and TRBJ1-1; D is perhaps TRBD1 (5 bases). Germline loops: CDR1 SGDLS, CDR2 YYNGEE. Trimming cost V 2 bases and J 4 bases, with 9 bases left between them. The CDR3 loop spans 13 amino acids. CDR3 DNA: TGTGCCAGCAGCGTTCGGGGGAGCACTGAAGCTTTCTTT. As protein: CASSVRGSTEAFF.